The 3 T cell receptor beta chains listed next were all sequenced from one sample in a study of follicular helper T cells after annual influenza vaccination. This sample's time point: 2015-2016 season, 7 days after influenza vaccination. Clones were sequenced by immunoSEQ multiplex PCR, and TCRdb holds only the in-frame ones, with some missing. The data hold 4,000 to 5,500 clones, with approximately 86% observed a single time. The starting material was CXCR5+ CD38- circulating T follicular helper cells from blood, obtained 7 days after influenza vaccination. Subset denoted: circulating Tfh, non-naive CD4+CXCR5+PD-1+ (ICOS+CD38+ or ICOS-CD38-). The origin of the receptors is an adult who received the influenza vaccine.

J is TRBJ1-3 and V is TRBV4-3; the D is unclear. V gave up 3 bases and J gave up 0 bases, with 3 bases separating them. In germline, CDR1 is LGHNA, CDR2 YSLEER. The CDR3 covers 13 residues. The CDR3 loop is CASSHSSGNTIYF. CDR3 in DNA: TGCGCCAGCAGCCATTCCTCTGGAAACACCATATATTTT.

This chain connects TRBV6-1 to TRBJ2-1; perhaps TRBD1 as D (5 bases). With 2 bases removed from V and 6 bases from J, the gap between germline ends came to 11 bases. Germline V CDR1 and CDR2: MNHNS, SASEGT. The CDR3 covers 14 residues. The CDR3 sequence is CASSELGQTNEQFF. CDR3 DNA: TGTGCCAGCAGTGAACTGGGGCAGACCAATGAGCAGTTCTTC.

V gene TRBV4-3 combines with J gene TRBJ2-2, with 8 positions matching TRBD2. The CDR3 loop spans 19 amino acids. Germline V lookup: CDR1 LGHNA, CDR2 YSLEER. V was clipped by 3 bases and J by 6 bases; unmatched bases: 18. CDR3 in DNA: TGCGCCAGCAGCCAGCGCCGCGGAGCGGGGGTAAAGGGACCCGGGGAGCTGTTTTTT. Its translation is CASSQRRGAGVKGPGELFF.